The rows below give T cell receptor beta chains drawn from one sample of a study of T cell repertoires in cytomegalovirus infection. TCRdb re-derived calls from the reads in MiXCR, one entry per CDR3 protein. The sample lists about 130,000 distinct CDR3 sequences, roughly 25% occurring once. No cognate antigen is known for these TCRs. The sequencing sample was made of PBMCs, sequenced either directly or after in vitro stimulation (not recorded which). Receptor source: a human donor in good health (CMV status not recorded). Some clones in this sample may be carry-over from other donors' samples. Both conserved end residues are part of each CDR3. Fields, in order: J gene, V gene, D gene, clone size, CDR3 protein, CDR3 DNA. The D gene is left open where the match is weak. The size field is filled for only some rows; it gives once, few, many or a size class.

TRBJ2-1,TRBV4-2,TRBD2,few,CASSPQGREGPNEQFF,TGTGCCAGCAGCCCCCAGGGGCGGGAGGGCCCCAATGAGCAGTTCTTC
TRBJ2-7,TRBV7-2,TRBD2,many,CASSLGGTSGVYEQYF,TGTGCCAGCAGCTTAGGAGGGACTAGCGGGGTATACGAGCAGTACTTC
TRBJ1-3,TRBV6-5,-,few,CASSYGLSGAGNTIYF,TGTGCCAGCAGTTACGGGCTTTCAGGGGCTGGAAACACCATATATTTT
TRBJ1-5,TRBV19,-,-,CASSIDLGGGDQHF,TGTGCCAGTAGTATAGATCTTGGGGGCGGGGACCAGCATTTT
TRBJ1-2,TRBV28,TRBD1,few,CASSLSGDSPVCTF,TGTGCCAGCAGTTTAAGTGGGGACAGTCCCGTATGCACCTTC
TRBJ2-4,TRBV15,TRBD1,few,CATSRDRDRGWGNIQYF,TGTGCCACCAGCAGAGATCGAGACAGGGGTTGGGGTAACATTCAGTACTTC
TRBJ2-3,TRBV7-6,-,few,CASSFVSGDTQYF,TGTGCTAGCAGCTTTGTCTCGGGGGATACGCAGTATTTT
TRBJ2-1,TRBV4-3,TRBD2,-,CASSQYSGGTNEQFF,TGCGCCAGCAGCCAATATTCGGGAGGGACCAATGAGCAGTTCTTC
TRBJ1-6,TRBV19,-,-,CASSSGLNNSPLHF,TGTGCCAGTAGTTCAGGACTGAATAATTCACCCCTCCACTTT
TRBJ2-3,TRBV19,-,-,CASSIGSTDTQYF,TGTGCCAGTAGTATAGGGAGCACAGATACGCAGTATTTT
TRBJ2-2,TRBV7-3,TRBD2,-,CASSPSSGSGVELFF,TGTGCCAGCAGCCCCTCCAGCGGGAGTGGCGTGGAGCTGTTTTTT
TRBJ1-2,TRBV11-2,-,-,CASSHTWGGYTF,TGTGCCAGCAGCCACACTTGGGGTGGCTACACCTTC
TRBJ1-4,TRBV7-2,-,-,CASSHRDTGYEKLFF,TGTGCCAGCAGCCACAGGGACACCGGTTACGAAAAACTGTTTTTT
TRBJ2-3,TRBV7-2,TRBD2,-,CASSWTSGSSSDTQYF,TGTGCCAGCAGCTGGACTAGCGGGAGTTCCTCCGATACGCAGTATTTT
TRBJ1-5,TRBV20-1,-,-,CSAKRGGQPQHF,TGCAGTGCCAAACGCGGAGGACAGCCCCAGCATTTT
TRBJ2-7,TRBV7-4,-,many,CASSHGTVVEQYF,TGTGCCAGCAGCCACGGTACAGTGGTTGAGCAGTACTTC
TRBJ2-3,TRBV27,TRBD1,-,CASSSPMAGGTDTQYF,TGTGCCAGCAGTTCCCCCATGGCAGGGGGAACAGATACGCAGTATTTT
TRBJ2-6,TRBV19,TRBD1,-,CASSIWQGDRVRSGANVLTF,TGTGCCAGTAGTATTTGGCAAGGGGACAGGGTCCGCTCTGGGGCCAACGTCCTGACTTTC
TRBJ2-2,TRBV7-9,TRBD2,few,CASSPASGSSGELFF,TGTGCCAGCAGCCCCGCTAGCGGGAGTTCCGGGGAGCTGTTTTTT
TRBJ1-4,TRBV7-9,TRBD1,-,CASFGGDRDEKLFF,TGTGCCAGCTTCGGTGGGGACAGGGATGAAAAACTGTTTTTT
TRBJ1-2,TRBV2,-,-,CASRDGPNYGYTF,TGTGCCAGTCGGGACGGACCTAACTATGGCTACACCTTC
TRBJ2-7,TRBV28,-,-,CASSPPPFETYEQYF,TGTGCCAGCTCTCCCCCACCGTTCGAGACGTACGAGCAGTACTTC
TRBJ1-5,TRBV7-8,TRBD1,many,CASSPTGEQPQHF,TGTGCCAGCAGCCCCACAGGGGAACAGCCCCAGCATTTT
TRBJ1-2,TRBV20-1,-,-,CSASRRGDYYGYTF,TGCAGTGCTAGCCGAAGGGGGGACTACTATGGCTACACCTTC
TRBJ1-1,TRBV19,-,few,CASSSQGVTEAFF,TGTGCCAGTAGTAGTCAGGGAGTCACTGAAGCTTTCTTT
TRBJ2-2,TRBV12-3/TRBV12-4,-,few,CASSSLTLPEAGELFF,TGTGCCAGCAGTTCCCTCACTCTGCCTGAGGCCGGGGAGCTGTTTTTT
TRBJ2-1,TRBV7-2,TRBD2,-,CASSLGTSGRDEQFF,TGTGCCAGCAGCCTAGGGACTAGCGGGAGGGATGAGCAGTTCTTC
TRBJ1-1,TRBV28,TRBD1,-,CASSQPGQGSTEAFF,TGTGCCAGCAGTCAACCGGGACAGGGATCCACTGAAGCTTTCTTT
TRBJ2-1,TRBV12-3/TRBV12-4,-,-,CASSLAPDHERQFF,TGTGCCAGCAGTTTAGCCCCAGACCACGAGAGGCAGTTCTTC
TRBJ2-3,TRBV12-3/TRBV12-4,-,-,CASSLSESTDTQYF,TGTGCCAGCAGTTTAAGCGAAAGCACAGATACGCAGTATTTT
TRBJ2-2,TRBV5-1,TRBD1,-,CASSRTGNTGELFF,TGCGCCAGCAGCAGGACAGGAAACACCGGGGAGCTGTTTTTT
TRBJ2-1,TRBV5-6,-,-,CASRKDTNEQFF,TGTGCCAGCAGGAAGGACACCAATGAGCAGTTCTTC
TRBJ2-3,TRBV7-2,-,many,CASSLWDTQYF,TGTGCCAGCAGCTTATGGGATACGCAGTATTTT
TRBJ2-1,TRBV7-2,-,few,CASSLYSGLGNEQFF,TGTGCCAGCAGCTTATATAGTGGATTAGGCAATGAGCAGTTCTTC
TRBJ2-7,TRBV6-2/TRBV6-3,TRBD1,-,CASSYRRTGGFPIKSYEQYF,TGTGCCAGCAGTTACCGTCGGACAGGGGGCTTCCCAATCAAATCCTACGAGCAGTACTTC
TRBJ2-3,TRBV20-1,-,-,CSAASRGPRTDTQYF,TGCAGTGCCGCCTCCAGGGGTCCCCGGACAGATACGCAGTATTTT
TRBJ2-2,TRBV4-3,TRBD2,-,CASSHLGLAGENTGELFF,TGCGCCAGCAGCCACCTGGGACTAGCGGGAGAGAACACCGGGGAGCTGTTTTTT
TRBJ2-3,TRBV11-2,TRBD2,few,CASSTGLAGGSDTQYF,TGTGCCAGCAGCACTGGACTAGCGGGAGGAAGTGATACGCAGTATTTT
TRBJ2-1,TRBV4-3,-,few,CASSQALRLGTDEQFF,TGCGCCAGCAGCCAAGCCCTACGACTAGGTACCGATGAGCAGTTCTTC
TRBJ2-2,TRBV12-3/TRBV12-4,TRBD2,many,CASSIQGLAVNTGELFF,TGTGCCAGCAGTATTCAGGGACTAGCGGTTAACACCGGGGAGCTGTTTTTT
TRBJ2-2,TRBV19,-,-,CASSTDTNTGELFF,TGTGCCAGTAGTACGGACACGAACACCGGGGAGCTGTTTTTT
TRBJ2-5,TRBV7-2,-,-,CASSTLGRETQYF,TGTGCCAGCAGCACACTAGGCCGAGAGACCCAGTACTTC
TRBJ1-5,TRBV15,-,-,CATSREGEKMHF,TGTGCCACCAGCAGGGAGGGAGAGAAGATGCATTTT